This TCR beta chain was recorded in a study of read filtering for tumor transcriptome and immune sequencing (dated by TCRdb to about 2020). With regard to the full study: The cohort had about 17 male and more than 12 female patients with a mean age of roughly 70 years, ranging from roughly 40 to 90. TCR-region mapped reads per sample ranged from about 4 to 10.27 million with IR-seq versus only about 85 to 1273 with RNA-seq. By revised international staging, roughly 8 patients were R-ISS I, roughly 17 were R-ISS II and about seven were R-ISS III. A main aim was a read-filtering strategy for immune repertoire data, specifically whether clonotypes supported by a single read should be removed. The study compared TCR repertoires from targeted immune repertoire sequencing and bulk whole-transcriptome sequencing run on the same bone marrow samples. Whole-transcriptome libraries were prepared with the TruSeq RNA Access Library Prep Kit after DNase treatment. Points the paper makes about the study in general: Rather than purified T cells, the sorted CD138-negative fraction was a mixed bone marrow immune population. IR-seq captured clonotypes at much higher depth and more reliably than RNA-seq, and smaller IR-seq throughput sufficed to identify most shared clonotypes. When single-read clonotypes were removed, the proportions of shared clonotypes in IR-seq and RNA-seq correlated more strongly. In IR-seq, roughly four fifths of clonotypes but 3.5% to 4% of total reads were represented by single-read clonotypes, whereas in RNA-seq, about 75% of clonotypes and almost 45% of reads were represented by single-read clonotypes.

Bone marrow was sampled from every patient at the time of active disease. Ficoll-Hypaque density gradient centrifugation was used to isolate bone marrow mononuclear cells. CD138-negative cells were obtained by negative selection after labeling with CD138 magnetic microbeads on a MACS separator, removing myeloma plasma cells. The purity of the isolated cells was checked by flow cytometry with CD138 antibodies on an Attune NxT. Total RNA was extracted using TRIzol reagent and was quantified on a NanoDrop spectrophotometer. For each patient, paired RNA-seq and IR-seq were run on the CD138-negative bone marrow sample from that patient. As regards this clonotype: The specificity of this receptor is unknown. A junction boundary mismatches the germline segment, possibly from a read error.

Via the germline V gene, CDR1 is SGHRS and CDR2 YFSETQ. Counted from cysteine to phenylalanine, this CDR3 has 14 amino acids. Just the 42-base CDR3 DNA is kept, in frame starting at base 1. TCR libraries were built from 300 to 450 ng RNA with the Immunoverse kit, using molecular barcoded adaptors covering alpha/delta and beta/gamma chains. TCR library preparation used the same RNA that went into transcriptome sequencing. Sequencing of TCR libraries was carried out on an Illumina HiSeq 4000 with 2 x 150 cycles. As for the original processing: With MiXCR, TCR reads were aligned to human V, D, J and C references and assembled into CDR3 clonotypes, with quality filtering and error correction included. Clonotype counts and gene usage diversity were analyzed with the tcR package in R. Raw mapping reads were checked after the RNA-seq reads had been mapped by STAR aligner version 2.5.3a onto the human GRCh37 genome. To test the effect of sequencing depth on detected clonotypes, IR-seq fastq files were randomly downsampled using Seqtk 1.3. The raw public data were reprocessed by TCRdb itself: fastp quality trimming at Q25, MiXCR clonotype calling, in-frame beta chains only. Each entry merges the rows of one CDR3 protein and shows their most common DNA and genes. In this record, the V and J calls reflect TCRdb's handling and not the investigators' own analysis. In this sample the table shows tens of thousands of distinct CDR3 sequences, 20% to 25% of which occur a single time. The ten largest make up around 10% of the sample.

The sequencing input was a population of CD138-negative cells sorted from bone marrow. The cell subset or site label here, explained by the study, means: bone marrow mononuclear cells depleted of CD138+ plasma/myeloma cells by negative magnetic selection. The TCR was taken from a donor aged 40 or older with multiple myeloma. The rearranged segments are TRBV5-1 and TRBJ1-1; TRBD1 aligns with 9 central bases. The DNA sequence follows: TGCGCCAGCAGCTCCGGGACAGGGAGCACTGAGGCTTTCTTT. Translation gives CASSSGTGSTEAFF.